The 17 T cell receptor beta chains given below trace back to one sample, sequenced in a study of T cell changes during pregnancy in multiple sclerosis. TCRdb keeps only in-frame clones here, not all; method: immunoSEQ multiplex PCR. This table has 65,000 to 85,000 clones, 90% to 95% appearing once. The specimen comprised peripheral blood, sampled in the second trimester of pregnancy. These TCRs come from a female donor in good health, enrolled as a control in a pregnancy study.

The chain links TRBV10-3 to TRBJ2-7; the D is unclear. The CDR3 consists of 12 residues. V lost 5 bases, J lost 6 bases, and 11 bases lay in between. Germline V gene sequence: CDR1 ENHRY, CDR2 SYGVKD. The CDR3 here is CAISPATVEQYF. The CDR3 DNA reads as TGTGCCATCAGTCCCGCCACAGTCGAGCAGTACTTC.

A single count supports this clone. This sequence joins TRBV7-8 and TRBJ1-4; 9 nucleotides match TRBD1. This CDR3 has 14 residues. The V segment lost 5 bases and the J segment 6 bases; nucleotides outside the gene matches: 4. Germline V gene data show CDR1 as SGHVS and CDR2 as FQNEAQ. The CDR3 nucleotides read TGTGCCAGCAGCGCGTACAGGGGGCATGAAAAACTGTTTTTT. The encoded protein is CASSAYRGHEKLFF.

CDR3 nucleotides: TGTGCCAGCAGTTACGACAGGGGGGAGAAGTACTTC. Translated, it gives CASSYDRGEKYF. The V gene is TRBV6-5, the J gene TRBJ2-7, with 9 nucleotides matching TRBD1. The length of the CDR3 is 12 residues. Germline trimming cut 2 bases from V and 11 bases from J; bases unmatched to any gene: 4. The V gene's germline CDR1 is MNHEY and CDR2 SVGAGI.

This chain uses TRBV30 with TRBJ2-7; D unresolved. The CDR3 is made up of 11 amino acids. Looked up from germline, CDR1 is GTSNPN and CDR2 is SVGIG (reference sequence). Trimming shortened V by 3 bases and J by 7 bases, and 10 bases separated the two germline ends. The CDR3 DNA reads as TGTGCCTGGAGAACGACCGGGGAGCAGTACTTC. This sequence encodes CAWRTTGEQYF. Filled out from reference TRBV30 and TRBJ2-7, the complete variable domain reads SQTIHQWPATLVQPVGSPLSLECTVEGTSNPNLYWYRQAAGRGLQLLFYSVGIGQISSEVPQNLSASRPQDRQFILSSKKLLLSDSGFYLCAWRTTGEQYFGPGTRLTVT.

The chain couples TRBV7-9 to TRBJ1-5, with 7 bases lining up with TRBD1. This CDR3 region has 15 residues. From germline, CDR1 is SEHNR and CDR2 FQNEAQ (reference sequence). J was trimmed by 5 bases and V by 1 base; bases with no gene match: 5. The CDR3 DNA is TGTGCCAGCAGCTTAGAGGGCGGACAGGATCAGCCCCAGCATTTT. Translation gives CASSLEGGQDQPQHF.

The chain carries TRBV7-9 and TRBJ2-2; a weak D match, TRBD2 (6 bases). This CDR3 has 16 amino acids. Germline CDR1 is SEHNR and CDR2 is FQNEAQ (reference sequence). Between the trimmed V and J ends, which lost 6 bases and 5 bases, there was a span of 19 bases. The CDR3, as DNA: TGTGCCAGCAGGGGGGGACTTCCTACGGGAACCGGGGAGCTGTTTTTT. It is translated as CASRGGLPTGTGELFF.

The CDR3 loop reads CASSSTSGINEQFF. CDR3 DNA: TGTGCCAGCAGCTCCACTAGCGGGATAAATGAGCAGTTCTTC. The J gene is TRBJ2-1, the V gene TRBV11-3, with TRBD2 identical over 10 bases. Trimming at V came to 4 bases and at J to 7 bases, leaving 4 bases not matched to a gene. CDR3 length: 14 residues. Germline CDR1 SGHNT, CDR2 YENEEA.

The DNA for the CDR3 is TGTGCCAGCAGTTACTCCGGTGTGGGGGCGGTCACTGAAGCTTTCTTT. Translation gives CASSYSGVGAVTEAFF. The rearrangement uses TRBV6-5 and TRBJ1-1, with a tentative D call TRBD1 (6 bases). CDR1 is MNHEY and CDR2 is SVGAGI in the germline V gene. The CDR3 has 16 residues. V lost 0 bases and J 4 bases, leaving 15 bases between the germline ends.

The chain carries TRBV13 and TRBJ2-3, with D perhaps TRBD2 (6 bases). Trimming cost V 5 bases and J 8 bases, with 14 bases left between them. Germline lookup yields CDR1 PRHDT and CDR2 FYEKMQ (reference sequence). The CDR3 runs 13 residues. CDR3 DNA: TGTGCCAGCAGCCCCACTAGCCGGGGTACGCAGTATTTT. Translated, it gives CASSPTSRGTQYF.

The gene calls are TRBV5-1 and TRBJ2-5; 8 bases are a match to TRBD1. Trimming removed 5 bases from V and 1 base from J; junction bases left unmatched: 7. Germline V gives CDR1 SGHRS, CDR2 YFSETQ. This CDR3 spans 15 amino acids. CDR3 sequence reads: CASRQETGVQETQYF. The CDR3 DNA follows: TGCGCCAGCAGGCAAGAGACAGGGGTCCAAGAGACCCAGTACTTC.

The chain joins TRBV15 to TRBJ2-7, with a tentative D call TRBD2 (5 bases). Germline V CDR1 and CDR2: LNHNV, YYDKDF (reference sequence). The CDR3 consists of 15 residues. V dropped 1 base and J dropped 2 bases, with 12 bases sitting between them. In DNA, the CDR3 is TGTGCCACCAGCAGAGTGGCGGGCCCACCCTACGAGCAGTACTTC. Its protein product is CATSRVAGPPYEQYF.

The chain carries TRBV19 and TRBJ1-4, with D possibly being TRBD1 (6 bases). The CDR3 has 12 residues. Trimming removed 6 bases from V and 7 bases from J, with 9 bases in between. Per the germline V gene, CDR1 is LNHDA and CDR2 is SQIVND (reference sequence). This chain's CDR3 is CASRIQGEKLFF. The CDR3 DNA is TGTGCCAGTAGGATACAGGGTGAAAAACTGTTTTTT.

V and J are TRBV29-1 and TRBJ2-1; D is ambiguous. The CDR3 runs 14 residues. CDR1 and CDR2 from the germline V gene are SQVTM and ANQGSEA. Trimming cost V 1 base and J 9 bases, with 16 bases left between them. CDR3 sequence reads: CSVEVRWFRSEQFF. CDR3 nucleotide sequence: TGCAGCGTTGAAGTCAGGTGGTTTCGAAGTGAGCAGTTCTTC.

J is TRBJ2-2 and V is TRBV25-1; 8 bases line up with TRBD2. Unmatched junction bases numbered 6, after V lost 4 bases and J lost 5 bases. This CDR3 is built from 15 residues. Germline V gene data show CDR1 as MGHDK and CDR2 as SYGVNS. CDR3 in amino acids: CASSVIVAGTGELFF. The CDR3, as DNA: TGTGCCAGCAGTGTAATAGTAGCGGGAACCGGGGAGCTGTTTTTT.

The chain employs TRBV5-6 and TRBJ1-4; D is unresolved. Trimming stripped 4 bases from V and 1 base from J, with 8 bases between. The V gene's germline CDR1 is SGHDT and CDR2 YYEEEE. The CDR3 runs 14 residues. In DNA, the CDR3 is TGTGCCAGCAGCACCCCGAGAACTAATGAAAAACTGTTTTTT. Encoded protein: CASSTPRTNEKLFF.

Only one count was recorded for this clone. The chain links TRBV23-1 to TRBJ2-7; the match to TRBD2 covers 7 bases. TRBV23-1 is given ORF status, its function remaining uncertain. V lost 0 bases and J lost 2; bases outside the gene matches: 10. The CDR3 spans 17 residues. The CDR3 protein is CASSQSVRRGKAYEQYF. The CDR3 bases are TGCGCCAGCAGTCAATCCGTCAGGCGGGGGAAGGCCTACGAGCAGTACTTC.

The gene calls are TRBV5-1 and TRBJ1-1; D remains ambiguous. CDR3 length: 15 residues. Trimming removed 0 bases at V and 0 bases at J, with 9 bases between. Germline V gene data show CDR1 as SGHRS and CDR2 as YFSETQ. The CDR3 spells CASSLGTKMNTEAFF. The CDR3, as DNA: TGCGCCAGCAGCTTGGGAACAAAAATGAACACTGAAGCTTTCTTT.